These T cell receptor beta chains were read from a single sample in a study of PD-1 blockade in mismatch repair-deficient tumors. The method was immunoSEQ multiplex PCR; TCRdb's version includes in-frame clones alone and lacks a portion of them. The data show 120,000 or so clones, about 88% seen once. Source: peripheral blood, taken 44 weeks after starting pembrolizumab. These receptors were taken from an adult with mismatch repair-deficient cancer. Each CDR3 is given with its conserved first and last residue.

j_call v_call cdr3_aa
TRBJ2-1 TRBV11-2 CASSSLRDKSSYNEQFF
TRBJ2-5 TRBV29-1 CSVGHLQETQYF
TRBJ2-7 TRBV6-6 CASSTLREAPYEQYF
TRBJ2-3 TRBV27 CASSAASGRALLSSTDTQYF
TRBJ2-6 TRBV7-9 CASSEWPGQGDPGANVLTF
TRBJ1-3 TRBV9 CASSVAYRGPGNTIYF
TRBJ2-1 TRBV27 CASSFGPNNEQFF
TRBJ1-5 TRBV7-8 CASSLLPDRRSNQPQHF
TRBJ2-1 TRBV6-5 CASSSSGAYNEQFF
TRBJ1-4 TRBV28 CASSQNGTKLNEKLFF